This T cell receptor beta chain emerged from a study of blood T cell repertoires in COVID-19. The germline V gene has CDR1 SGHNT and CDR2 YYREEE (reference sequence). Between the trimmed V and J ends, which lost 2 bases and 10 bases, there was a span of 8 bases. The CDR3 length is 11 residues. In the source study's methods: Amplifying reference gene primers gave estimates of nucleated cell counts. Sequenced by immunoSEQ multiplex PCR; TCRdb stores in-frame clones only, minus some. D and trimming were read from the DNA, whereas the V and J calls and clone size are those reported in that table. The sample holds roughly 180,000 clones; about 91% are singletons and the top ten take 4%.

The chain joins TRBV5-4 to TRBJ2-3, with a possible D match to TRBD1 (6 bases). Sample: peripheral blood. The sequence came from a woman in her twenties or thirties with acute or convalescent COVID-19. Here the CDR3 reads CASSFRGAQYF. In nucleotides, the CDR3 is TGTGCCAGCAGCTTCAGGGGCGCGCAGTATTTT.